The sequence of this T cell receptor beta chain was determined in a study of shared clonotypes between healthy human individuals. Method: immunoSEQ multiplex PCR; TCRdb's copy keeps in-frame clones and lacks some. The sample comprises approximately 1,500,000 clones, around 97% of which are singletons, and roughly 1.2% rests with the top ten. The CDR3 contains 11 residues. The germline CDR1 and CDR2 sequences are SGHDT and YYEEEE. V shed 2 bases and J shed 5 bases, with 5 bases lying between them. Sequenced sample: naive CD4+ T cells sorted from blood. This sample's subset: CD45RA+ positively selected. This sequence originates from a young man in good health. V is TRBV5-6 and J is TRBJ2-7; D ambiguous. This CDR3 reads CASSFINEQYF. The DNA for the CDR3 is TGTGCCAGCAGCTTTATCAACGAGCAGTACTTC.